This T cell receptor beta chain came from a study of T cell repertoires in cytomegalovirus infection. Germline V lookup: CDR1 SGHVS, CDR2 FNYEAQ. The CDR3 has 15 residues. The junction had 7 bases not matched to a gene; V was cut back by 5 bases and J by 1 base. TCRdb reprocessed the reads via MiXCR and lists one record per CDR3 protein. The sample contains around 94,000 distinct CDR3 sequences, 15% to 20% of which appear only once. This clonotype appeared many times. The sequence was obtained from a human donor in good health (CMV status not recorded). Some clones in this sample may be carry-over from other donors' samples. Sequencing was carried out using PBMCs. V is TRBV7-6 and J is TRBJ1-1, with 7 bases that match TRBD1. CDR3 in amino acids: CASSTRQGTNTEAFF. The CDR3 DNA reads as TGTGCCAGCAGCACCCGACAGGGAACGAACACTGAAGCTTTCTTT.